This T cell receptor (beta chain) is from a study of Graves' ophthalmopathy and Graves' hyperthyroidism. Study-level findings and limits: Ophthalmopathy could be told apart from stable hyperthyroidism by a 13-signature model (about 89% sensitivity, around 80% specificity). In blood appeared most of the expanded thyroid clonotypes whose frequency exceeded 0.001.

This clonotype was observed many times. Its target is unknown. Ophthalmopathic donors had moderate-to-severe activity, CAS ≥3 and NOSPECS ≥4, with disease that had lasted under 3 months. The CDR3 extends over 14 amino acids. Per germline, CDR1 MDHEN and CDR2 SYDVKM. V was pared by 3 bases and J by 4 bases, with 5 bases of the junction left unmatched. The sequenced template was RNA, covering the TCR beta CDR3 region. HTBI primers served in a first-round RT-PCR, which a second-round multiplex PCR followed. MiXCR, applied by TCRdb to the multiplex PCR reads, yields one record per CDR3 protein. The sample yields roughly 480,000 distinct CDR3 sequences, about an eighth seen once.

Sample: blood. The rearrangement links TRBV28 to TRBJ2-7; 8 bases are a match to TRBD2. The receptor's source is a woman aged 30 to 39 with Graves' ophthalmopathy. The CDR3 region is CASSFSGSGYEQYF. CDR3 bases: TGTGCCAGCAGTTTCAGCGGGAGCGGGTACGAGCAGTACTTC. Using reference TRBV28 and TRBJ2-7 for the parts outside the CDR3, the full variable domain is DVKVTQSSRYLVKRTGEKVFLECVQDMDHENMFWYRQDPGLGLRLIYFSYDVKMKEKGDIPEGYSVSREKKERFSLILESASTNQTSMYLCASSFSGSGYEQYFGPGTRLTVT.